The 8 T cell receptor beta chains given below trace back to one sample, sequenced in a study of CD8 T cells in ankylosing spondylitis. Overall study results and limits: What seemed typical of ankylosing spondylitis blood was a TCR beta motif built from several highly homologous variants.

TCRdb re-analysed the 5' RACE reads in MiXCR, keeping a single row per CDR3 protein. The profile covers 650,000 to 800,000 distinct CDR3 sequences, with 15% to 20% appearing a single time and around 19% taken by the ten largest. No antigens are known for them. Sequencing was carried out using blood, either unsorted or a sorted T cell fraction (not recorded which). Every receptor here comes from a male donor with ankylosing spondylitis.

The sample holds many counts of this clonotype. This chain links TRBV12-3 or TRBV12-4 with TRBJ2-2; a possible D gene is TRBD2 (5 bases). The V end lost 7 bases, the J end lost 4 bases, and 16 bases lay between the germline ends. The CDR3 sequence is 15 residues long. The CDR3 DNA reads as TGTGCCAGCACTATTTGGGAGTCGAGCACCGGGGAGCTGTTTTTT. This encodes CASTIWESSTGELFF.

In this sample, this clonotype turned up a few times. The chain links TRBV10-3 to TRBJ2-7; D is perhaps TRBD2 (6 bases). The CDR3 is 15 residues long. In germline, CDR1 is ENHRY, CDR2 SYGVKD. The germline V and J ends were trimmed by 2 bases and 4 bases, with 15 bases remaining between them. This CDR3 reads CAISEMEGGEYEQYF. In DNA, the CDR3 is TGTGCCATCAGTGAGATGGAAGGAGGGGAATACGAGCAGTACTTC.

This clonotype was seen only a few times. The rearrangement joins TRBV2 to TRBJ2-6; D gene uncertain. This CDR3 comprises 14 residues. Trimming removed 3 bases at V and 4 bases at J, with 7 bases between. Germline lookup yields CDR1 SNHLY and CDR2 FYNNEI. This CDR3 reads CASSDRPGANVLTF. CDR3 DNA: TGTGCCAGCAGTGATCGACCCGGGGCCAACGTCCTGACTTTC. Full variable domain (outside the CDR3, taken from reference TRBV2 and TRBJ2-6): EPEVTQTPSHQVTQMGQEVILRCVPISNHLYFYWYRQILGQKVEFLVSFYNNEISEKSEIFDDQFSVERPDGSNFTLKIRSTKLEDSAMYFCASSDRPGANVLTFGAGSRLTVL.

This chain uses TRBV7-9 with TRBJ2-1, with D perhaps TRBD2 (6 bases). Germline CDR1 is SEHNR and CDR2 is FQNEAQ (reference sequence). The CDR3 covers 11 residues. V was cut by 4 bases and J by 12 bases, with 10 bases left in between. The CDR3 coding sequence is TGTGCCAGCAGCTCCGCGGAGGGGCAGTTCTTC. This encodes CASSSAEGQFF.

The J gene is TRBJ1-1, the V gene TRBV5-1; a weak D match, TRBD1 (5 bases). There are 15 residues in the CDR3. CDR1 and CDR2 from the germline V gene are SGHRS and YFSETQ. Trimming took off 7 bases at V and 3 bases at J, with 19 bases between the two ends. The CDR3 region is CASFHRFGADTEAFF. The CDR3 DNA follows: TGCGCCAGCTTTCACAGGTTTGGCGCGGACACTGAAGCTTTCTTT.

The chain couples TRBV7-9 to TRBJ1-4, with 10 bases matching TRBD1. The length of the CDR3 is 16 residues. V lost 1 base to trimming and J lost 8 bases; unmatched junction nucleotides: 7. The germline CDR1 and CDR2 sequences are SEHNR and FQNEAQ (reference sequence). CDR3 DNA sequence: TGTGCCAGCAGCTTAGACCGGGACAGGGGACGGGAAAAACTGTTTTTT. Protein product: CASSLDRDRGREKLFF.

There are a few counts of this clonotype. The chain has TRBV4-1 and TRBJ2-2; 9 bases line up with TRBD2. This CDR3 region has 17 residues. V lost 0 bases and J lost 5; bases outside the gene matches: 7. Per the germline V gene, CDR1 is MGHRA and CDR2 is YSYEKL. The CDR3 DNA reads TGCGCCAGCAGCCAAGATAGGGGCGGGAGGGGAACCGGGGAGCTGTTTTTT. Residues: CASSQDRGGRGTGELFF.

CDR3 DNA sequence: TGTGCCAGCAGTCTGTGGACACAATACAATGAGCAGTTCTTC. The encoded protein is CASSLWTQYNEQFF. J is TRBJ2-1 and V is TRBV12-3 or TRBV12-4; D is possibly TRBD1 (5 bases). With 5 bases removed from V and 4 bases from J, the gap between germline ends came to 12 bases. There are 14 residues in the CDR3.